The 26 T cell receptor beta chains presented below share a single source sample, sequenced in a study of CD8 T cells in Susac syndrome. A quantity of about 0.5 to 1 ug RNA underwent reverse transcription using random hexamers. In TCRdb, the immunoSEQ multiplex PCR reads were re-called with MiXCR into one record per CDR3 protein. The profile covers some 190,000 distinct CDR3 sequences, with 80% to 95% appearing a single time and 0.1% taken by the ten largest. Sequencing input: CD4+ T cells from PBMCs. These receptors were taken from a human donor in good health.

The rearrangement uses TRBV28 and TRBJ1-2, with D hard to call. CDR1 is MDHEN, CDR2 SYDVKM, per germline. This CDR3 is built from 13 residues. V was shortened by 7 bases and J by 4 bases, with 13 bases between the two germline ends. CDR3 region: CASMGLVGYGYTF. The CDR3 DNA reads TGTGCCAGCATGGGCCTAGTGGGCTATGGCTACACCTTC.

This clonotype was counted once. J is TRBJ2-7 and V is TRBV5-4, with 10 bases lining up with TRBD1. The CDR3 loop spans 15 amino acids. V shed 3 bases, J shed 4 bases, and the junction held 7 bases outside the gene matches. The germline CDR1 and CDR2 sequences are SGHNT and YYREEE (reference sequence). CDR3 coding DNA: TGTGCCAGCAGCTCTCGACAGGGGGCGCGGTACGAGCAGTACGTC. Translating gives CASSSRQGARYEQYV.

This clonotype came up a few times. The chain uses TRBV4-2 and TRBJ2-5; TRBD2 matches at 10 bases. V lost 2 bases and J lost 4; bases outside the gene matches: 4. Germline V gene sequence: CDR1 LGHNA, CDR2 YNFKEQ. The CDR3 has 15 amino acids. The CDR3 sequence is CASSQSSSGGETQYF. The CDR3 DNA is TGTGCCAGCAGCCAATCTTCTAGCGGGGGAGAGACCCAGTACTTC.

The rearrangement joins TRBV6-6 to TRBJ2-2, with 8 bases fitting TRBD2. With V trimmed by 5 bases and J by 4 bases, 6 bases remained unmatched. This CDR3 region has 15 residues. Germline V gene sequence: CDR1 MNHNY, CDR2 SVGAGI (reference sequence). DNA for the CDR3: TGTGCCAGCAGTACGGGGGGGCCGGGCACCGGGGAGCTGTTTTTT. It specifies CASSTGGPGTGELFF.

This clonotype was seen just once. The chain links TRBV2 to TRBJ1-6; a possible D gene is TRBD1 (6 bases). V was pared by 7 bases and J by 7 bases, with 14 bases between. CDR1 is SNHLY and CDR2 is FYNNEI in the germline V gene. The CDR3 is 14 residues long. CDR3 sequence reads: CASKRGAPNSPLHF. The DNA for the CDR3 is TGTGCCAGCAAGCGGGGGGCCCCGAATTCACCCCTCCACTTT.

This sequence joins TRBV6-5 and TRBJ2-3, with D possibly called TRBD1 or TRBD2 (6 bases each). The CDR3 is 15 amino acids. Germline V gene data show CDR1 as MNHEY and CDR2 as SVGAGI. The V end was cut by 5 bases, the J end by 4 bases, with 16 bases between. CDR3 coding DNA: TGTGCCAGCAGTCCCCGGAGGGGGGATGCAGATACGCAGTATTTT. Translation: CASSPRRGDADTQYF.

The J gene is TRBJ2-2, the V gene TRBV3-1, with TRBD2 as a possible D gene (6 bases). The CDR3 runs to 20 residues. The germline V gene has CDR1 LGHDT and CDR2 YNNKEL (reference sequence). The V gene lost 4 bases and the J gene lost 4 bases, with 28 bases spanning the gap. The CDR3 loop reads CASSRVPGTPFQLGTGELFF. The CDR3 nucleotides read TGTGCCAGCAGCCGGGTCCCCGGGACTCCTTTCCAGTTGGGCACCGGGGAGCTGTTTTTT.

The V and J genes are TRBV3-1 and TRBJ2-1; D gene ambiguous. The germline V and J ends were trimmed by 4 bases and 8 bases, with 15 bases remaining between them. Germline CDR1 reads LGHDT; CDR2 reads YNNKEL (reference sequence). The CDR3 runs 14 residues. CDR3 region: CASSPVLDSYEQFF. The CDR3 bases are TGTGCCAGCAGCCCCGTCCTGGATTCGTATGAGCAGTTCTTC.

The chain links TRBV28 to TRBJ1-2; 11 bases are shared with TRBD1. The CDR3 covers 15 residues. V shed 10 bases, J shed 6 bases, and the junction held 13 bases outside the gene matches. The germline CDR1 and CDR2 sequences are MDHEN and SYDVKM. CDR3 nucleotides: TGTGCCATTGGACAGGGGGCGAAGGGTGGTCATGGCTACACCTTC. Its translation is CAIGQGAKGGHGYTF.

The chain recombines TRBV7-2 with TRBJ1-2, with D hard to call. V was trimmed by 5 bases and J by 8 bases, leaving 21 bases between them. Germline V gene data show CDR1 as SGHTA and CDR2 as FQGNSA. The CDR3 runs 15 residues. In DNA, the CDR3 is TGTGCCAGCAGCACCCCTGGGGATCGGTCTTCAGGCTACACCTTC. This encodes CASSTPGDRSSGYTF.

V usage is TRBV9 and J usage is TRBJ2-2; D unclear. The CDR3 spans 13 residues. V lost 0 bases and J 7 bases, leaving 7 bases between the germline ends. CDR1 and CDR2 from the germline V gene are SGDLS and YYNGEE. The CDR3 bases are TGTGCCAGCAGCGTAGGGGGATACGGGGAGCTGTTTTTT. Residues: CASSVGGYGELFF.

The V gene is TRBV28, the J gene TRBJ2-6; tentatively, D is TRBD1 or TRBD2 (5 bases each). Germline CDR1 and CDR2: MDHEN and SYDVKM. V was pared by 7 bases and J by 0 bases, with 10 bases between. The CDR3 is 15 amino acids. The CDR3 DNA reads TGTGCCAGCATTGGGGGAGCCTCTGGGGCCAACGTCCTGACTTTC. This sequence encodes CASIGGASGANVLTF.

This clonotype was detected once. This rearrangement joins TRBV20-1 to TRBJ2-5; a weak D match, TRBD1 (5 bases). The CDR3 length is 14 residues. Germline-derived CDR1 and CDR2 are DFQATT and SNEGSKA (reference sequence). Trimming took off 2 bases at V and 1 base at J, with 11 bases between the two ends. The CDR3 nucleotides read TGCAGTGCTAGACAGGGAAGGAGCCAAGAGACCCAGTACTTC. Its translation is CSARQGRSQETQYF.

The chain carries TRBV5-1 and TRBJ1-1; the D is unclear. The CDR3 totals 16 residues. From germline, CDR1 is SGHRS and CDR2 YFSETQ. Trimming cost V 1 base and J 0 bases, with 13 bases left between them. The CDR3 spells CASSLFTDHMNTEAFF. The CDR3 DNA reads TGCGCCAGCAGCTTGTTTACAGACCACATGAACACTGAAGCTTTCTTT.

This clonotype was observed a single time. The V gene is TRBV20-1, the J gene TRBJ2-3; 7 positions match TRBD2. Germline V gene data show CDR1 as DFQATT and CDR2 as SNEGSKA (reference sequence). This CDR3 has 15 amino acids. The V and J ends lost 3 bases and 4 bases, in that order; junction bases with no gene match: 10. CDR3 in amino acids: CSASPRAGRADTQYF. DNA for the CDR3: TGCAGTGCTAGTCCACGAGCAGGGAGGGCAGATACGCAGTATTTT.

This clonotype has more than one count but fewer than ten. The CDR3 sequence is CASSRSSYEQYF. The CDR3 DNA follows: TGTGCCAGCAGCCGTTCATCCTACGAGCAGTACTTC. This chain joins TRBV3-1 and TRBJ2-7; the D is unclear. This CDR3 has 12 residues. V was trimmed by 4 bases and J by 1 base, leaving 5 bases between them. Germline lookup yields CDR1 LGHDT and CDR2 YNNKEL (reference sequence).

The chain couples TRBV3-1 to TRBJ1-2; no firm D call. Germline values: CDR1 LGHDT, CDR2 YNNKEL (reference sequence). V was cut by 2 bases and J by 6 bases, with 4 bases left in between. CDR3 length equals 11 residues. CDR3 sequence reads: CASSQYNGYTF. CDR3 bases: TGTGCCAGCAGCCAATATAATGGCTACACCTTC.

Here the CDR3 DNA reads TGTGCCAGCAGTTCAAGCTGGGTGGGCGGGGAGCTGTTTTTT. Translating it yields CASSSSWVGGELFF. This chain links TRBV12-3 or TRBV12-4 with TRBJ2-2, with D hard to call. The CDR3 sequence is 14 residues long. The V gene lost 4 bases and the J gene lost 7 bases, with 13 bases spanning the gap.

This chain connects TRBV19 to TRBJ2-2; D is possibly TRBD1 or TRBD2 (5 bases each). The CDR3 covers 16 residues. V lost 10 bases, J lost 4 bases, and 22 bases lay in between. Germline CDR1 and CDR2: LNHDA and SQIVND (reference sequence). In DNA, the CDR3 is TGTGCCACCAGGCAGGGAGCGGCGGTAGGCACCGGGGAGCTGTTTTTT. Residues: CATRQGAAVGTGELFF.

This chain uses TRBV5-1 with TRBJ1-4; 9 nucleotides line up with TRBD1. CDR1 and CDR2 (germline): SGHRS, YFSETQ. The ends lost 3 bases at V and 7 bases at J; junction bases unmatched: 4. This CDR3 has 14 amino acids. The CDR3 DNA reads TGCGCCAGCAGCTGGACAGGGGAAAGTGAAAAACTGTTTTTT. Its translation is CASSWTGESEKLFF.

V usage is TRBV27 and J usage is TRBJ2-4, with TRBD1 matching over 7 bases. The V and J ends lost 8 bases and 5 bases, in that order; junction bases with no gene match: 6. Per the germline V gene, CDR1 is MNHEY and CDR2 is SMNVEV (reference sequence). CDR3 length equals 13 residues. In DNA, the CDR3 is TGTGCCAGCTCCGACAGGGTCCAAAACATTCAGTACTTC. Amino acids: CASSDRVQNIQYF.

This chain connects TRBV14 to TRBJ1-1; D unclear. Trimming removed 1 base at V and 2 bases at J, with 8 bases between. CDR3 size: 14 residues. CDR1 and CDR2 from the germline V gene are SGHDN and FVKESK. The CDR3 nucleotides read TGTGCCAGCAGCCAAGTTCCCTCCAACACTGAAGCTTTCTTT. Its protein product is CASSQVPSNTEAFF.

V is TRBV10-3 and J is TRBJ2-6; D is perhaps TRBD2 (6 bases). CDR3 length: 13 amino acids. The V end was cut by 8 bases, the J end by 4 bases, with 9 bases between. Germline CDR1 ENHRY, CDR2 SYGVKD. This CDR3 reads CAIGTEGANVLTF. In DNA form, the CDR3 reads TGTGCCATCGGGACTGAGGGGGCCAACGTCCTGACTTTC.

This clonotype was counted between two and nine times. The chain joins TRBV6-5 to TRBJ1-2, with D hard to call. The V end was cut by 6 bases, the J end by 8 bases, with 13 bases between. The CDR3 contains 12 residues. From germline, CDR1 is MNHEY and CDR2 SVGAGI. For the CDR3, the DNA is TGTGCCAGCAGGGGCCCCTCGGGGGGCTACACCTTC. This sequence encodes CASRGPSGGYTF.

This chain uses TRBV6-5 with TRBJ1-2; weak D call: TRBD1 (5 bases). Deletions cut 2 bases from V and 4 bases from J, with 14 bases between. Germline V gene data show CDR1 as MNHEY and CDR2 as SVGAGI. The CDR3 runs to 15 residues. The DNA of the CDR3 is TGTGCCAGCAGTTACGTCTCAGGGCCTGGCTATGGCTACACCTTC. This sequence encodes CASSYVSGPGYGYTF.

Comments on this clonotype: Germline and junction disagree at one end, which may indicate a read error. The chain couples TRBV28 to TRBJ1-1; D is possibly TRBD1 (5 bases). The germline CDR1 and CDR2 sequences are MDHEN and SYDVKM. The CDR3 consists of 14 residues. The CDR3 here is CAGRTRLGAGGAFF. The CDR3 bases are TGTGCCGGCAGGACCCGTTTAGGGGCCGGGGGAGCTTTCTTT.